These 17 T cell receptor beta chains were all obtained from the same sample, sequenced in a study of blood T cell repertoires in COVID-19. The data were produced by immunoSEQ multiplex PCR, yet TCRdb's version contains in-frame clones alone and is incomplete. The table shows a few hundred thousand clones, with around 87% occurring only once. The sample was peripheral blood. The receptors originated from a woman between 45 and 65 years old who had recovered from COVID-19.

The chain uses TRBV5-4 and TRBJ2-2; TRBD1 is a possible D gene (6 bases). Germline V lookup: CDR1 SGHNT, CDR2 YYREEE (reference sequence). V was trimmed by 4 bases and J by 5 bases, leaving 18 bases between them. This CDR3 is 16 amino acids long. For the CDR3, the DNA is TGTGCCAGCAGCGTGGGGACATTGACAGGAACCGGGGAGCTGTTTTTT. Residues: CASSVGTLTGTGELFF.

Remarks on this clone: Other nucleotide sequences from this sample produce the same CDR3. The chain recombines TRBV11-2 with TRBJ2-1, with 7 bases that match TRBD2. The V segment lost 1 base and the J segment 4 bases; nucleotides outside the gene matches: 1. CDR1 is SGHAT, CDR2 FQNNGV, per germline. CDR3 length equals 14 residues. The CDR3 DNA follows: TGTGCCAGCAGCTTAGCGGGGGGTTACAATGAGCAGTTCTTC. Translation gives CASSLAGGYNEQFF.

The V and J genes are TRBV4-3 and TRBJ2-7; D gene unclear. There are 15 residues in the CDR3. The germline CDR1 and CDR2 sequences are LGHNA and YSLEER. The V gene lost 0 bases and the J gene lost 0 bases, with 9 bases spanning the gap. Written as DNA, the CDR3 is TGCGCCAGCAGCCAAGATCATAGCCACTCCTACGAGCAGTACTTC. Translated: CASSQDHSHSYEQYF.

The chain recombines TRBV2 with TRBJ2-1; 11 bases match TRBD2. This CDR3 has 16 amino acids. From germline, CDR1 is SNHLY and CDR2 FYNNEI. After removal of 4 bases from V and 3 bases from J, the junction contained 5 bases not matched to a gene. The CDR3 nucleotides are TGTGCCAGCAGTGTATGGGGGACTAGCGGCTACAATGAGCAGTTCTTC. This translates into CASSVWGTSGYNEQFF.

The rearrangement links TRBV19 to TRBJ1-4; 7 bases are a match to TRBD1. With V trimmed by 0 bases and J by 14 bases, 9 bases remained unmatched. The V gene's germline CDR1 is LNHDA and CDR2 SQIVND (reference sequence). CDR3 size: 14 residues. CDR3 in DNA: TGTGCCAGTAGTATAGATGCAACTCCGGGACAGCTGTTTTTT. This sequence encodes CASSIDATPGQLFF. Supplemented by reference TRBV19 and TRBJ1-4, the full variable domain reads DGGITQSPKYLFRKEGQNVTLSCEQNLNHDAMYWYRQDPGQGLRLIYYSQIVNDFQKGDIAEGYSVSREKKESFPLTVTSAQKNPTAFYLCASSIDATPGQLFFGSGTQLSVL.

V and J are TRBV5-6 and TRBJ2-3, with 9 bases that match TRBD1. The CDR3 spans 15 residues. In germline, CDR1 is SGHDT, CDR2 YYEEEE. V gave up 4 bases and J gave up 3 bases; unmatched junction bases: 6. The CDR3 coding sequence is TGTGCCAGCAGCCCGGACAGGGGTGCAACAGATACGCAGTATTTT. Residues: CASSPDRGATDTQYF.

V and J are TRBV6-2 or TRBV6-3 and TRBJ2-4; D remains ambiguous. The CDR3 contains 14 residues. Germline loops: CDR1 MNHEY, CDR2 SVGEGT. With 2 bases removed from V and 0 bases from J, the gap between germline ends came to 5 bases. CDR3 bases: TGTGCCAGCAGTTACGACTTAGCCAAAAACATTCAGTACTTC. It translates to CASSYDLAKNIQYF.

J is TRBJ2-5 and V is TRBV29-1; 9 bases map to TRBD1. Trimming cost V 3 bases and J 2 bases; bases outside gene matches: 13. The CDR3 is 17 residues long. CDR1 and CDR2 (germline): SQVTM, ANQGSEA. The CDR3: CSVDGTGGVGYQETQYF. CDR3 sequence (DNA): TGCAGCGTTGACGGCACAGGGGGCGTAGGTTATCAAGAGACCCAGTACTTC.

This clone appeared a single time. CDR3 nucleotides: TGTGCCAGCAGTCCAAGACTAGGAAGGACCTACAATGAGCAGTTCTTC. It specifies CASSPRLGRTYNEQFF. The chain employs TRBV7-8 and TRBJ2-1; perhaps TRBD2 as D (6 bases). The germline V gene has CDR1 SGHVS and CDR2 FQNEAQ. V lost 6 bases and J lost 2, with 17 bases in between. The CDR3 has 16 residues.

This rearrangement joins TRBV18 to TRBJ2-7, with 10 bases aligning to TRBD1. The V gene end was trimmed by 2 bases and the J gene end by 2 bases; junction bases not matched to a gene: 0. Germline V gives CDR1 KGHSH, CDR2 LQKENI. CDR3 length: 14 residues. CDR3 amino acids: CASSPDRGPYEQYF. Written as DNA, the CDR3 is TGTGCCAGCTCACCAGACAGGGGGCCCTACGAGCAGTACTTC.

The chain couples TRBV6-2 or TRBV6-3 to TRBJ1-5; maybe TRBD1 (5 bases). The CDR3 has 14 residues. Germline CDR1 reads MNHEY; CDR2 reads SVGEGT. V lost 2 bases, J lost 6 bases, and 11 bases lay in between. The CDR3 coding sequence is TGTGCCAGCAGTTACGGGGGGTCCGGTCAGCCCCAGCATTTT. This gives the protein CASSYGGSGQPQHF.

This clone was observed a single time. This CDR3 reads CASSLQTGGSEKLFF. The CDR3 bases are TGCGCCAGCAGCCTACAGACAGGGGGTAGTGAAAAACTGTTTTTT. The V gene is TRBV4-3, the J gene TRBJ1-4; 9 bases agree with TRBD1. J lost 7 bases, V lost 4 bases, and 7 bases had no gene match. The CDR3 spans 15 residues. Germline loops: CDR1 LGHNA, CDR2 YSLEER.

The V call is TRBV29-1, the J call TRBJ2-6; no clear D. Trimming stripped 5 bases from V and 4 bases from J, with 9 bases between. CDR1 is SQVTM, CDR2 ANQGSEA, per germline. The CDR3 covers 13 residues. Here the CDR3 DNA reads TGCAGCGTTCGGGTTACCGGGGCCAACGTCCTGACTTTC. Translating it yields CSVRVTGANVLTF.

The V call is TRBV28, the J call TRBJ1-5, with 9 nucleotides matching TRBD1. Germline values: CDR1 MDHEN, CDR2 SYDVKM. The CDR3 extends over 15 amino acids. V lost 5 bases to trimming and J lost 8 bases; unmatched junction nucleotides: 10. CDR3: CASSLPTGGFEPQHF. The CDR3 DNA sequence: TGTGCCAGCAGTCTCCCGACAGGGGGATTTGAGCCCCAGCATTTT. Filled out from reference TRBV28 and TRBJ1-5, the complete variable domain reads DVKVTQSSRYLVKRTGEKVFLECVQDMDHENMFWYRQDPGLGLRLIYFSYDVKMKEKGDIPEGYSVSREKKERFSLILESASTNQTSMYLCASSLPTGGFEPQHFGDGTRLSIL.

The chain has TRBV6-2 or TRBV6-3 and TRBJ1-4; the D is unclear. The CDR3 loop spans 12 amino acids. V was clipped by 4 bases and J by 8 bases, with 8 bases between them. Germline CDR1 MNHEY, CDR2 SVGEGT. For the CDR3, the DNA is TGTGCCAGCAGTTCGGGAGGGGAAAAACTGTTTTTT. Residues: CASSSGGEKLFF.

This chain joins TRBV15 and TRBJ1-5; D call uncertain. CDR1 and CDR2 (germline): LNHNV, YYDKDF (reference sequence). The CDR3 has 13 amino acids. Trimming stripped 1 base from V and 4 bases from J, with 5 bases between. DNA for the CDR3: TGTGCCACCAGCAGAGGTACAAATCAGCCCCAGCATTTT. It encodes CATSRGTNQPQHF. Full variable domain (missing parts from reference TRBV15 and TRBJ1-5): DAMVIQNPRYQVTQFGKPVTLSCSQTLNHNVMYWYQQKSSQAPKLLFHYYDKDFNNEADTPDNFQSRRPNTSFCFLDIRSPGLGDTAMYLCATSRGTNQPQHFGDGTRLSIL.

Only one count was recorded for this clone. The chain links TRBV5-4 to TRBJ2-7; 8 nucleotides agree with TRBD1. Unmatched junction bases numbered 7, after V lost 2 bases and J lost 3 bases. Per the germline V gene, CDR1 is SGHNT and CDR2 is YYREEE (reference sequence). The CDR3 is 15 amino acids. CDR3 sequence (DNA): TGTGCCAGCAGCTTACCCGGACAGGGTCTCTACGAGCAGTACTTC. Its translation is CASSLPGQGLYEQYF.